This paragraph covers one TCR beta chain sequence. This entry is derived from a study of CD8 T cells in Susac syndrome. RNA amounts of about 0.5 to 1 ug underwent reverse transcription with random hexamers. TCRdb analysed the immunoSEQ multiplex PCR reads with MiXCR anew, one entry per CDR3 protein. This sample has approximately 160,000 distinct CDR3 sequences; roughly 94% occur once, and the top ten carry about 0.086%. Trimming took 5 bases from V and 7 from J, leaving 17 bases between them. Germline V gives CDR1 MDHEN, CDR2 SYDVKM. The CDR3 runs 15 residues. The sequenced sample consisted of CD4+ T cells from PBMCs. The rearrangement joins TRBV28 to TRBJ1-4, with D possibly matching TRBD1 (6 bases). The receptor was derived from a human donor with multiple sclerosis. CDR3 nucleotide sequence: TGTGCCAGCAGTACAACAGCGGGGGGCGGTGAAAAACTGTTTTTT. This sequence encodes CASSTTAGGGEKLFF.